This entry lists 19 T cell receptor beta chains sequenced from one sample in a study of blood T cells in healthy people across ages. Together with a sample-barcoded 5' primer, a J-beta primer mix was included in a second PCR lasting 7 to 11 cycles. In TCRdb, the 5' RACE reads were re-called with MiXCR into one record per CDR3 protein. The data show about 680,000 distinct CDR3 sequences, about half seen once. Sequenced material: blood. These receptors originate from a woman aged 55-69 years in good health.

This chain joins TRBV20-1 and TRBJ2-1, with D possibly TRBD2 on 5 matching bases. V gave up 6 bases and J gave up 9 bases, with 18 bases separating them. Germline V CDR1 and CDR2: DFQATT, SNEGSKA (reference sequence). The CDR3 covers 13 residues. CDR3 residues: CSARARLEGEQFF. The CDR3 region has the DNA TGCAGTGCACGGGCTCGCCTCGAGGGTGAGCAGTTCTTC.

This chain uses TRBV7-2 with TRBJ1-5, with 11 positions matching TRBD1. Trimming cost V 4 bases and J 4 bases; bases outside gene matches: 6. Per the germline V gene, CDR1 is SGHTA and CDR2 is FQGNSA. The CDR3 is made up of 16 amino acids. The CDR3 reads CASSSGDRGGNQPQHF. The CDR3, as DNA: TGTGCCAGCAGCTCGGGGGACAGGGGGGGTAATCAGCCCCAGCATTTT.

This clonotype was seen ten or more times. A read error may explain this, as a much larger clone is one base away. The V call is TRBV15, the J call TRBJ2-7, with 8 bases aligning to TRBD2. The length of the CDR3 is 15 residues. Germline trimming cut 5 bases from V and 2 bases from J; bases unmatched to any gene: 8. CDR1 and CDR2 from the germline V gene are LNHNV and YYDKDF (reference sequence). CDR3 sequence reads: CATSLGRAGAYEQYF. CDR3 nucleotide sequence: TGTGCCACCAGCCTTGGACGAGCGGGAGCCTACGAGCAGTACTTC.

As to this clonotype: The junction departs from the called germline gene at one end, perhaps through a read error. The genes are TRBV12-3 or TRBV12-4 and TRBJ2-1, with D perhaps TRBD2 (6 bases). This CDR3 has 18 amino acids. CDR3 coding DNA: TGTGTCAGCAGCCCCCGAGGGAGGTCATCTGGTGGGTACAATGAGCAGTTCTTC. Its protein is CVSSPRGRSSGGYNEQFF.

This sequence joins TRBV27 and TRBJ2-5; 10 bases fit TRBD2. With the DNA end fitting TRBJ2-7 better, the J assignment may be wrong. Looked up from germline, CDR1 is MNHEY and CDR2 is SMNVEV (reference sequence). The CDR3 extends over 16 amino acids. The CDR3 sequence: CASSPPSGGGGNEQYF. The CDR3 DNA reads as TGTGCCAGCAGTCCGCCTAGCGGGGGAGGGGGTAACGAGCAGTACTTC.

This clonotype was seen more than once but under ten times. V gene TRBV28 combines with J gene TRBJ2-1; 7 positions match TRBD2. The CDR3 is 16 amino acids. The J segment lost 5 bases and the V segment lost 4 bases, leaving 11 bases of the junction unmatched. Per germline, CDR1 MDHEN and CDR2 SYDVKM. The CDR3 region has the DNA TGTGCCAGCAGTTCCCCTGGACTAGGGAAAGACAATGAGCAGTTCTTC. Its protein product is CASSSPGLGKDNEQFF.

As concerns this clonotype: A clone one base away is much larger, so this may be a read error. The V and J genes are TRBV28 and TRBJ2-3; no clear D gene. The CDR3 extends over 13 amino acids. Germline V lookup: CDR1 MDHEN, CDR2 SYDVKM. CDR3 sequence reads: CTSRWQSQDTQYF. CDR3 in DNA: TGTACCAGCAGATGGCAGTCCCAAGATACGCAGTATTTT.

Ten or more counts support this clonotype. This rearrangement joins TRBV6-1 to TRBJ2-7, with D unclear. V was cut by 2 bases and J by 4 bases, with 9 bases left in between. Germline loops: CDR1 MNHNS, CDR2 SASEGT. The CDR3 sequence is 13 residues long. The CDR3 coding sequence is TGTGCCAGCAGTGAATTTTGGGGATACGAGCAGTACTTC. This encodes CASSEFWGYEQYF.

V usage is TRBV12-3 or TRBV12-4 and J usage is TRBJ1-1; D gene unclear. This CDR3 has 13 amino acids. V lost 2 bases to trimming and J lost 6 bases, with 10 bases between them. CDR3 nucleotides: TGTGCCAGCAGTTTAACCGGGTACGCTGAAGCTTTCTTT. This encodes CASSLTGYAEAFF.

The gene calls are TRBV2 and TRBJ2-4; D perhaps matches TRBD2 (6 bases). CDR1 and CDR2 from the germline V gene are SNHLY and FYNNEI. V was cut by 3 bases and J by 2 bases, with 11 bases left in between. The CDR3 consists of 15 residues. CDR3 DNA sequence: TGTGCCAGCAGTGAGGGCGGGGTCCCCAAAAACATTCAGTACTTC. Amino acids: CASSEGGVPKNIQYF.

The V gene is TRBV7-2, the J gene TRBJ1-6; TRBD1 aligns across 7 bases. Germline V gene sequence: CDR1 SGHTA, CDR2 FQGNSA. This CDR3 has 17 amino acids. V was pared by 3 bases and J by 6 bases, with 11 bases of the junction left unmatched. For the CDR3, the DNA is TGTGCCAGCAGCTTTCAGGCGGGCAGGGGGGTTAATTCACCCCTCCACTTT. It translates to CASSFQAGRGVNSPLHF.

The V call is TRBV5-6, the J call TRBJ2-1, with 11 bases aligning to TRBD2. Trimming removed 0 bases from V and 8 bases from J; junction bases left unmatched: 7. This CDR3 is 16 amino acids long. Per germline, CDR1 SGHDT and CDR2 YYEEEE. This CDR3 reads CASSLVRLAGFDEQFF. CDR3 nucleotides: TGTGCCAGCAGCTTGGTAAGACTAGCGGGATTCGATGAGCAGTTCTTC.

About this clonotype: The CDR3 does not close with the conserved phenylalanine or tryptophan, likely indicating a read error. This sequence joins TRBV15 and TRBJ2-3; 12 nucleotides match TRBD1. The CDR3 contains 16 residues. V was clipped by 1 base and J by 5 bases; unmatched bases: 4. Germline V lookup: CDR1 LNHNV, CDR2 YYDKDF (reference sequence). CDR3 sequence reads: CATSRGGQGALDTQYY. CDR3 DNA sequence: TGTGCCACCAGCAGAGGGGGACAGGGGGCTTTAGATACGCAGTATTAT.

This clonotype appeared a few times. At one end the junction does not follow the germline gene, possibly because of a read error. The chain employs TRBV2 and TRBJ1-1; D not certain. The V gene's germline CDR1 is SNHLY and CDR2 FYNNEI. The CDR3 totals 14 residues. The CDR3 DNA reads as TGTGCCAGCAGTGAAGATACGGTGAATACTGAAGCTTTCTTT. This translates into CASSEDTVNTEAFF.

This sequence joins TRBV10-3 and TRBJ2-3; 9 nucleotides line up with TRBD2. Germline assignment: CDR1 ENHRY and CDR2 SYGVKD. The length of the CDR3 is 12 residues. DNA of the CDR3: TGTGTCACGGCGGGAGGGACAGATACGCAGTATTTT. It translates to CVTAGGTDTQYF.

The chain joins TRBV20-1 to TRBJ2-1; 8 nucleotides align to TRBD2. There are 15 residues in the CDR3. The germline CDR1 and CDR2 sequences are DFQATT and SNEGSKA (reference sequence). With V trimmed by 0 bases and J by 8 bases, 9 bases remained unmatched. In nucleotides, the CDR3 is TGCAGTGCTAGAGATCCCCCGGGAGGGCTCCATGAGCAGTTCTTC. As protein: CSARDPPGGLHEQFF.

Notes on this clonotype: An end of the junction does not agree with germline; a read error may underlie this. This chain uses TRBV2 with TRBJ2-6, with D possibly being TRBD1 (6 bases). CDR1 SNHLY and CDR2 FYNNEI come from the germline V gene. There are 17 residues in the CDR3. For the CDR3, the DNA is TGTGCCAGCACAGGGGCGTCCCGCCCCTCTGGGGACAACGTCCTGACTTTC. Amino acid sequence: CASTGASRPSGDNVLTF.

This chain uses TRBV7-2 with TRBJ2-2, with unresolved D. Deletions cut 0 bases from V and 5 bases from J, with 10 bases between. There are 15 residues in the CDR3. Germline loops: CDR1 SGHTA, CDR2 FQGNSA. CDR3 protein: CASSLAQPRTGELFF. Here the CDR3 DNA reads TGTGCCAGCAGCTTAGCGCAGCCACGAACCGGGGAGCTGTTTTTT.

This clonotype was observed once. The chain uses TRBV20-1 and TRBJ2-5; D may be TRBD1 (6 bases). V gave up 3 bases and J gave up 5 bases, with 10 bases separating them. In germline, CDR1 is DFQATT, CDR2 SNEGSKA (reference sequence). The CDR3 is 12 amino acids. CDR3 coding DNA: TGCAGTGCTAGCAGGGGCAGCGAGACCCAGTACTTC. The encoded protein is CSASRGSETQYF.